This entry features one TCR beta chain sequence. This clonotype was found a few times. What this receptor recognizes is not known. The record has no base qualities; no much larger clone is one base away. The data were taken from a study of molecular identifiers for immune sequencing clone quantification (dated by TCRdb to 2016 to 2019). Background for the entire study: For a replicate experiment, the RNA from either approximately 20,000 or 100,000 naive CD8 T cells was divided into five aliquots, and four of those aliquots went on to sequencing. This methods study benchmarked molecular-identifier clustering-based TCR repertoire sequencing (MIDCIRS) and TCR RNA copy counting, using CD8 T cells to do so.

Looking up the germline V gene (reference sequence) yields CDR1 SGHNT and CDR2 YYREEE. CDR3 length: 11 amino acids, cysteine to phenylalanine. This entry keeps only the CDR3 DNA: 33 bases, framed from base 1. The junction carries 14 bases between V and J, which are trimmed by 4 bases and 12 bases respectively. Libraries of naive CD8 T cells were built from about 19,000 to 1,100,000 sorted cells, with 10%, 30% or 50% of the purified RNA used. On a BD FACSAria II, naive CD8 T cells were FACS-sorted as CD8+CD4-CCR7+CD45RA+ and collected into RLT Plus buffer. To test detection sensitivity, Jurkat RNA equal to around 10 TCR copies was added to samples of about 18,000-1,100,000 naive CD8 T cells. CD8 T cells were enriched with RosetteSep CD8+ T Cell Enrichment Cocktail and Ficoll-Paque, followed by ACK red cell lysis. The library was made by PCR. Sequencer: NextSeq 500. Bulk TCR libraries were made following a previously described method, with the TCR primers given in Table S5. Purification of total RNA was performed with the Qiagen AllPrep DNA/RNA kit. Before analysis, reads from multiple sequencing runs of one library were combined. In the paper's pipeline: Reads were retained only if their TCR constant sequence matched exactly, and those retained reads were trimmed to 150 nt and grouped according to their 12-nt molecular barcodes. Reads inside each barcode group were sub-clustered using a 15% Levenshtein threshold, and a quality-weighted consensus sequence was constructed for each RNA molecule. Non-functional sequences were removed, as were lower-count sequences one edit away from another. On the basis of fitting two negative binomial distributions, barcode sub-clusters with fewer than 20% of the maximum read count were discarded. TCRdb reprocessing: public reads trimmed at Q25 with fastp, clones called with MiXCR, in-frame beta chains kept. A single entry per CDR3 protein holds the most common genes and DNA from its merged rows. The authors' filters were not applied to this entry. For this sample the table gives hundreds of thousands of distinct CDR3 sequences, of which 25% were detected only once. The ten top clones hold approximately 0.75% of the sample.

Overall results and qualifications from the work: When barcode sub-clustering was not used, chimeric consensus sequences inflated TCR diversity, with chimeras reaching as high as 47%. The naive libraries included spiked-in Jurkat TCR RNA (roughly nine copies' worth), and this Jurkat TCR RNA is not part of the donor repertoire. Identical TCR molecules sharing a barcode could cause highly expanded clone sizes to be underestimated. Modeling estimated 2.5 to 3.5 recovered TCR RNA copies per cell, compared with approximately 9.5 by digital PCR, which implies about 30% capture efficiency. In CMV-specific effector cells, clones with more than 20 RNA copies accounted for over 99% of molecules, whereas in naive cells such clones accounted for under 1%. Spiked-in Jurkat TCR RNA equivalent to a single cell was reported to be detectable even among some 910,000 naive CD8 T cells.

The V and J genes are TRBV5-4 and TRBJ2-7, and possibly TRBD2, on 5 matching bases. Input material: naive CD8+ T cells from blood, with Jurkat cell RNA spiked in. The sample's cell subset or site, from its label and the paper: FACS-sorted CD8+CD4-CCR7+CD45RA+ naive T cells. This receptor was identified in a human donor in good health. Some libraries in this study had Jurkat cell RNA spiked in. The DNA reads as follows: TGTGCCAGCAGCATGGACGGGGTACCGTACTTC. Its product reads: CASSMDGVPYF.